The 8 T cell receptor beta chains below come from one sample, sequenced in a study of T cells in Graves' hyperthyroidism and ophthalmopathy. It was RNA transcripts that yielded the amplified TCR beta CDR3 regions. TCR CDR3 regions were first amplified by RT-PCR with HTBI primers. In TCRdb, the multiplex PCR reads were re-called with MiXCR into one record per CDR3 protein. This sample has about half a million distinct CDR3 sequences, with nearly 20% found just once. Sequencing was done on a sample of blood. The receptors were sampled from a man aged 40-50 years with Graves' ophthalmopathy.

The V and J genes are TRBV20-1 and TRBJ2-3; 12 positions match TRBD2. V shed 1 base, J shed 1 base, and the junction held 12 bases outside the gene matches. The CDR3 runs 19 residues. Germline V gene lookup returns CDR1 DFQATT and CDR2 SNEGSKA (reference sequence). CDR3 nucleotides: TGCAGTGCTAGAGTTGCTAGCGGGGGGGCTTTGCCCCGCACAGATACGCAGTATTTT. This gives the protein CSARVASGGALPRTDTQYF.

This clonotype showed up many times. The chain combines TRBV6-1 with TRBJ2-3; D possibly corresponds to TRBD2 (5 bases). The CDR3 is 19 residues long. CDR1 is MNHNS, CDR2 SASEGT, per germline. V lost 10 bases to trimming and J lost 3 bases, with 32 bases between them. CDR3 nucleotide sequence: TGTGCCACCACCTGGAAGGCTAGCCGCGGCGCGGCCGCTACAGATACGCAGTATTTT. Protein product: CATTWKASRGAAATDTQYF.

The rearrangement joins TRBV28 to TRBJ2-7; tentative D call: TRBD1 (5 bases). The germline gives CDR1 MDHEN, CDR2 SYDVKM. V shed 5 bases and J shed 0 bases, with 11 bases lying between them. The CDR3 spans 14 residues. DNA for the CDR3: TGTGCCAGCAGTGTAAGGGGTAGCTCCTACGAGCAGTACTTC. Translation gives CASSVRGSSYEQYF.

The chain combines TRBV5-4 with TRBJ1-1, with TRBD1 identical over 9 bases. The CDR3 is 16 residues long. Per the germline V gene, CDR1 is SGHNT and CDR2 is YYREEE (reference sequence). Trimming removed 0 bases from V and 4 bases from J; junction bases left unmatched: 7. CDR3 sequence: CASSLGGTGRRTEAFF. The DNA of the CDR3 is TGTGCCAGCAGCTTGGGTGGGACAGGGCGGCGCACTGAAGCTTTCTTT.

This clonotype was seen a handful of times. The chain combines TRBV6-1 with TRBJ2-1; D ambiguous. With 2 bases removed from V and 0 bases from J, the gap between germline ends came to 14 bases. Germline loops: CDR1 MNHNS, CDR2 SASEGT. There are 17 residues in the CDR3. CDR3 DNA: TGTGCCAGCAGTGAACGGGTCCCCCGGAGCTCCTACAATGAGCAGTTCTTC. Translation: CASSERVPRSSYNEQFF.

In this sample, this clonotype turned up a few times. The chain has TRBV20-1 and TRBJ1-2; D is possibly TRBD1 (5 bases). This CDR3 is 11 amino acids long. Germline CDR1 and CDR2: DFQATT and SNEGSKA (reference sequence). V lost 8 bases, J lost 8 bases, and 15 bases lay in between. The CDR3 DNA sequence: TGCAGTCTAACCGGGACGGCCGGCTACACCTTC. It is translated as CSLTGTAGYTF.

This clonotype has only a few counts. This chain uses TRBV6-1 with TRBJ2-5, with 8 bases fitting TRBD2. The V gene's germline CDR1 is MNHNS and CDR2 SASEGT. V shed 9 bases, J shed 4 bases, and the junction held 7 bases outside the gene matches. The length of the CDR3 is 13 residues. The CDR3 loop reads CASLPAGGETQYF. Here the CDR3 DNA reads TGTGCCAGTCTCCCGGCGGGGGGAGAGACCCAGTACTTC.

The V call is TRBV7-2, the J call TRBJ2-7; a possible D gene is TRBD2 (5 bases). This CDR3 contains 14 residues. Trimming stripped 3 bases from V and 1 base from J, with 10 bases between. Germline CDR1 SGHTA, CDR2 FQGNSA. DNA of the CDR3: TGTGCCAGCAGCTTCCAGCGGCGTTCCTACGAGCAGTACTTC. Translation gives CASSFQRRSYEQYF.